This T cell receptor (beta chain) was captured by sequencing in a study of CD8+ T cells in alopecia areata. Study-wide background: For the treated group, dosing was oral tofacitinib at 5 to 10 mg twice daily.

The CDR3 has 12 amino acids. The germline V gene encodes CDR1 GTSNPN and CDR2 SVGIG (reference sequence). Trimming cost V 0 bases and J 4 bases, with 7 bases left between them. The sequencing template was cDNA reverse transcribed from extracted RNA. Only in-frame clones appear in the TCRdb table, and some are missing; sequencing was by immunoSEQ multiplex PCR. Of 170,000 or so clones in the sample, over 50% were seen once. Collected material from alopecia areata patients comprised lesional scalp punch biopsies and peripheral blood. This receptor was obtained from a human donor with alopecia areata. The sequencing used CD4+ T cells sorted from blood, collected at week 0. The chain combines TRBV30 with TRBJ2-7, with unresolved D. This CDR3 reads CAWSVIAYEQYF. The DNA for the CDR3 is TGTGCCTGGAGTGTTATAGCTTACGAGCAGTACTTC.